The source of this TCR beta chain is a study of cytomegalovirus exposure and HLA in healthy donors. With 6 bases removed from V and 2 bases from J, the gap between germline ends came to 17 bases. The CDR3 consists of 15 residues. Germline values: CDR1 MNHNS, CDR2 SASEGT. PCR amplification relied on 60 Vbeta primers (plus 13 Jbeta primers). TCRdb's table, derived via immunoSEQ multiplex PCR, lists solely in-frame clones and lacks some. The sample lists approximately 120,000 clones, over 70% occurring once. The clonotype comes from a female donor in good health and CMV-seronegative. The rearrangement links TRBV6-1 to TRBJ2-7; D is perhaps TRBD2 (6 bases). The specimen was PBMCs. The CDR3 nucleotides are TGTGCCAGCAGCGAGGGGAGGTCCCCGACCTACGAGCAGTACTTC. Protein sequence: CASSEGRSPTYEQYF.